By share, the clone carrying this T cell receptor (beta chain) ranks as medium-sized. As yet, its antigen is unknown. The record originates from a study of spatial heterogeneity in lung cancer. Study as a whole: Tumor regions showed TCR transcript counts that correlated strongly with a T cell module score from matched bulk RNA-seq. A unique TCR and UMI combination showed up more than ten times in raw reads, on average.

The CDR3 has 15 amino acids. Germline V lookup: CDR1 MNHNS, CDR2 SASEGT. The V segment lost 1 base and the J segment 5 bases; nucleotides outside the gene matches: 5. Regarding the study as a whole: Counts of expanded intratumoral alpha and beta TCRs tracked tumor mutation counts.

The time point was: sample taken at primary tumor resection. Extraction of whole RNA from tumor, nontumor lung or frozen PBMC preceded unsorted sequencing. TCR cDNA molecules each carried a unique molecular identifier. Via MiXCR, TCRdb re-called the 5' RACE reads, giving one row per CDR3 protein. The sample holds roughly 700 distinct CDR3 sequences, more than 25% seen once. This clonotype was sampled from a male donor with early-stage non-small cell lung cancer. Specimen: lung tumor tissue, collected at surgery. The chain joins TRBV6-1 to TRBJ1-5, with 7 bases lining up with TRBD1. This CDR3 reads CASSEEQGWDQPQHF. The DNA for the CDR3 is TGTGCCAGCAGTGAAGAACAGGGGTGGGATCAGCCCCAGCATTTT.